This T cell receptor (beta chain) was observed in a study of CD8 T cells in Susac syndrome. CDR1 is LGHDT, CDR2 YNNKEL, per germline (reference sequence). This CDR3 is built from 13 residues. V was pared by 4 bases and J by 4 bases, with 10 bases between. With random hexamers, reverse transcription was performed on about 0.5 to 1 ug of RNA. The CDR3 of TCR beta was amplified by immunoSEQ multiplex PCR across 54 Vbeta and 13 Jbeta. Each CDR3 protein is one row after TCRdb ran MiXCR on the immunoSEQ multiplex PCR reads. The sample yields 150,000 to 200,000 distinct CDR3 sequences, 85% to 95% seen once. This receptor was taken from a human donor in good health. The sequenced material came from CD4+ T cells from PBMCs. The chain joins TRBV3-1 to TRBJ1-2; a weak D match, TRBD1 (5 bases). The DNA of the CDR3 is TGTGCCAGCAGCCCGGAGGGGAGCTATGGCTACACCTTC. As protein: CASSPEGSYGYTF.